This T cell receptor (beta chain) is drawn from a study of blood T cell repertoires in COVID-19. Study as a whole: Whether acute or convalescent, the COVID-19 samples came from the United States, Italy and Spain. T cells, B-cell-depleted T cells, or PBMCs provided the cDNA or gDNA that served as material.

Clones were sequenced by immunoSEQ multiplex PCR, and TCRdb holds only the in-frame ones, with some missing. The sample shows some 62,000 clones, more than 60% of them seen only once. The CDR3 loop spans 14 amino acids. CDR1 LNHDA and CDR2 SQIVND come from the germline V gene (reference sequence). V was cut by 7 bases and J by 2 bases, with 13 bases left in between. Sequences were obtained from peripheral blood. The clonotype comes from an elderly woman with active or convalescent COVID-19. J is TRBJ2-3 and V is TRBV19, with D tentatively TRBD2 (7 bases). The CDR3 protein is CASNAGANTDTQYF. The CDR3 nucleotides read TGTGCCAGTAACGCGGGGGCGAACACAGATACGCAGTATTTT.